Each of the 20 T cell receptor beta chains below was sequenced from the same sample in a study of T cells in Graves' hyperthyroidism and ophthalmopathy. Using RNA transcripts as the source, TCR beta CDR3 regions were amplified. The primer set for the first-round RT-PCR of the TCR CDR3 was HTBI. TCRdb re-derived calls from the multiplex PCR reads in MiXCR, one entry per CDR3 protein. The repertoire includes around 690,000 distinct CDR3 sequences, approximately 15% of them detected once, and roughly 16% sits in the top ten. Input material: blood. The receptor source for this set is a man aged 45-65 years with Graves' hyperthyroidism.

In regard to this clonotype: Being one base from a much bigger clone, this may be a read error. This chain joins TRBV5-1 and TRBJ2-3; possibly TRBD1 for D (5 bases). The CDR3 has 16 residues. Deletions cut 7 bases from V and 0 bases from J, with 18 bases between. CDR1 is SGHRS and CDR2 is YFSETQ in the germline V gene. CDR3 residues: CASGRWGRSSTDTQYF. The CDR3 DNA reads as TGCGCCAGCGGCAGGTGGGGCAGGTCTAGCACAGATACGCAGTATTTT.

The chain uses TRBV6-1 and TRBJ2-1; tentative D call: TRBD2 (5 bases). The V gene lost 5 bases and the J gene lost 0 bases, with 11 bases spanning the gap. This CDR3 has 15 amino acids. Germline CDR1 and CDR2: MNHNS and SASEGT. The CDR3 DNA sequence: TGTGCCAGCAGTCGGACTCCCAGCTCCTACAATGAGCAGTTCTTC. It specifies CASSRTPSSYNEQFF.

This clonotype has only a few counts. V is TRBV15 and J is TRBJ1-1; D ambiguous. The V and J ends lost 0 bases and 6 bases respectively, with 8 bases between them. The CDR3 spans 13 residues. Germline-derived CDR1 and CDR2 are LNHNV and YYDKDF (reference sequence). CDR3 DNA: TGTGCCACCAGCAGAGATACTGTGTCTGAAGCTTTCTTT. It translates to CATSRDTVSEAFF. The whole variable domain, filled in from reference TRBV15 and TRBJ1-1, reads DAMVIQNPRYQVTQFGKPVTLSCSQTLNHNVMYWYQQKSSQAPKLLFHYYDKDFNNEADTPDNFQSRRPNTSFCFLDIRSPGLGDTAMYLCATSRDTVSEAFFGQGTRLTVV.

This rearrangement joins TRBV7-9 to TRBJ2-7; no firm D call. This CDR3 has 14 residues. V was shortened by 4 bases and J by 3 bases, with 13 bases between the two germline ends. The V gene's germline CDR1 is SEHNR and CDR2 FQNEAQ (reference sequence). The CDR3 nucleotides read TGTGCCAGCAGCTCTTTAGAAGCCTACTACGAGCAGTACTTC. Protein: CASSSLEAYYEQYF.

The CDR3 sequence: CASSFVTGANTGELFF. CDR3 sequence (DNA): TGTGCCAGCAGTTTCGTGACAGGCGCGAACACCGGGGAGCTGTTTTTT. The rearrangement uses TRBV12-3 or TRBV12-4 and TRBJ2-2, with D possibly TRBD1 on 6 matching bases. Trimming removed 3 bases from V and 0 bases from J, with 11 bases in between. This CDR3 has 16 amino acids.

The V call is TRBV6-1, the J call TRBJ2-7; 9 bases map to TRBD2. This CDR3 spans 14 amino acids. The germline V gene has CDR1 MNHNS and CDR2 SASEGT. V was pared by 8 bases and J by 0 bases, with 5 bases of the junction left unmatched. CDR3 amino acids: CASVSGSSSYEQYF. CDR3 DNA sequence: TGTGCCAGCGTTAGCGGGAGTAGCTCCTACGAGCAGTACTTC.

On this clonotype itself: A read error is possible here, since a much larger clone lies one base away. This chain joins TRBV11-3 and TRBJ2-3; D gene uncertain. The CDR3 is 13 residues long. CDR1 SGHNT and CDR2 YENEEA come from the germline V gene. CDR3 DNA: TGTGCCAGCAGCCGGAACCCCACAGATAGGCAGTATTTT. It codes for CASSRNPTDRQYF.

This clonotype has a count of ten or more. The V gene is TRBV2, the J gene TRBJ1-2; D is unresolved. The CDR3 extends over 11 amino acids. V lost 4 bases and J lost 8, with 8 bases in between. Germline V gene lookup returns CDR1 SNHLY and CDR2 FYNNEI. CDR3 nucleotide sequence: TGTGCCAGCAGTGGGGGTTTGGGCTACACCTTC. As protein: CASSGGLGYTF.

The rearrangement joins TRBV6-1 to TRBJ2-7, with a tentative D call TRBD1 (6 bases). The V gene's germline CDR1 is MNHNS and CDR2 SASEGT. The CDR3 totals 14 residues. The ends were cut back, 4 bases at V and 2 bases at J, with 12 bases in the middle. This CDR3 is CASSARGSAYEQYF. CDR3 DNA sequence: TGTGCCAGCAGTGCCAGGGGAAGTGCCTACGAGCAGTACTTC.

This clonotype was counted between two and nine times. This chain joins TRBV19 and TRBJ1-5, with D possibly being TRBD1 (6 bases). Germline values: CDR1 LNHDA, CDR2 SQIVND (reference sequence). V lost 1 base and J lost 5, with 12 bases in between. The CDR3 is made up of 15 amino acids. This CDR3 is CASSIVQGSYQPQHF. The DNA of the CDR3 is TGTGCCAGTAGTATAGTCCAGGGGTCTTATCAGCCCCAGCATTTT.

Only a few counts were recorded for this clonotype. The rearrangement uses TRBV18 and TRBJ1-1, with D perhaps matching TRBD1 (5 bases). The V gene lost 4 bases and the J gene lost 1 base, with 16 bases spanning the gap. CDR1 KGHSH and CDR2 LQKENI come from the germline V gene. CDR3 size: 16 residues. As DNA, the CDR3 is TGTGCCAGCTCACGGGGAACCCTGACAGAGAACACTGAAGCTTTCTTT. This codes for CASSRGTLTENTEAFF.

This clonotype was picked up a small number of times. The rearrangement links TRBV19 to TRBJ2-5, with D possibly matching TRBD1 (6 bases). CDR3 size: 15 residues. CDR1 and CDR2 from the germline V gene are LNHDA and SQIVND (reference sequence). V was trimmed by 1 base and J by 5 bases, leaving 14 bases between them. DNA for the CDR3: TGTGCCAGTAGTATAGGGGGACAACCTGAGGAGACCCAGTACTTC. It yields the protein CASSIGGQPEETQYF.

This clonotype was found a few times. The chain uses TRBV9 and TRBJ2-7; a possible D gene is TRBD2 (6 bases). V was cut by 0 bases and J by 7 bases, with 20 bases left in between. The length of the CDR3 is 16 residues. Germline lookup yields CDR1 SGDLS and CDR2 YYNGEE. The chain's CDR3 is CASSVGPAGFSGEQYF. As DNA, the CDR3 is TGTGCCAGCAGCGTAGGCCCAGCGGGCTTCTCCGGGGAGCAGTACTTC.

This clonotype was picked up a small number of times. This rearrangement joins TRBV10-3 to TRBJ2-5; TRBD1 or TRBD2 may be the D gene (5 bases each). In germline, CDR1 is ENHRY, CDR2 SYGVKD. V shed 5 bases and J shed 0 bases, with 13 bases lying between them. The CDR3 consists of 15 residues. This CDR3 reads CAISPTRGHQETQYF. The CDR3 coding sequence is TGTGCCATCAGTCCAACTCGGGGCCACCAAGAGACCCAGTACTTC.

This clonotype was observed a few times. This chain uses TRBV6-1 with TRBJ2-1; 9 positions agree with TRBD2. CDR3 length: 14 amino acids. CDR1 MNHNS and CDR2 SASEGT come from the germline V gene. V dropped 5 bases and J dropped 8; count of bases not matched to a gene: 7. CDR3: CASSSGLASDEQFF. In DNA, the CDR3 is TGTGCCAGCAGTTCTGGACTAGCGTCCGATGAGCAGTTCTTC.

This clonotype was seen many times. The CDR3 protein is CSAPGLAHTDTQYF. For the CDR3, the DNA is TGCAGTGCTCCGGGACTAGCACACACAGATACGCAGTATTTT. The chain employs TRBV20-1 and TRBJ2-3, with 9 bases identical to TRBD2. The CDR3 totals 14 residues. V lost 5 bases to trimming and J lost 2 bases; unmatched junction nucleotides: 5. Per the germline V gene, CDR1 is DFQATT and CDR2 is SNEGSKA (reference sequence).

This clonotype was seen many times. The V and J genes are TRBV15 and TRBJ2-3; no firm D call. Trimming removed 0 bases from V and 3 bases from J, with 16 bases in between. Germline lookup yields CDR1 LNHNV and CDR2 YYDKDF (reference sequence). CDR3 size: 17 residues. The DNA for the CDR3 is TGTGCCACCAGCAGAGATAAAGCCGTACGAGGAACAGATACGCAGTATTTT. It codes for CATSRDKAVRGTDTQYF. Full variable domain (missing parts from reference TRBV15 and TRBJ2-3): DAMVIQNPRYQVTQFGKPVTLSCSQTLNHNVMYWYQQKSSQAPKLLFHYYDKDFNNEADTPDNFQSRRPNTSFCFLDIRSPGLGDTAMYLCATSRDKAVRGTDTQYFGPGTRLTVL.

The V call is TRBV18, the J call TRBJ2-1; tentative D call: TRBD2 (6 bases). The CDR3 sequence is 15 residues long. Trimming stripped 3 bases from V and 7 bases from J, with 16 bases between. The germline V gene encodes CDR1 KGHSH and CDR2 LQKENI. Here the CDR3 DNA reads TGTGCCAGCTCACCTAGCGCTAGCGTCAATAATGAGCAGTTCTTC. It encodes CASSPSASVNNEQFF.

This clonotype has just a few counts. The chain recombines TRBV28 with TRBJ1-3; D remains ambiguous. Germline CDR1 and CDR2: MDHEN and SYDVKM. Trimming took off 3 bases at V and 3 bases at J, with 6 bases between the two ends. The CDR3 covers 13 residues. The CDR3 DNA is TGTGCCAGCAGTTTTTCTCTTGGAAACACCATATATTTT. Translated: CASSFSLGNTIYF. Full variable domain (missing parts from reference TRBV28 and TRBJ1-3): DVKVTQSSRYLVKRTGEKVFLECVQDMDHENMFWYRQDPGLGLRLIYFSYDVKMKEKGDIPEGYSVSREKKERFSLILESASTNQTSMYLCASSFSLGNTIYFGEGSWLTVV.

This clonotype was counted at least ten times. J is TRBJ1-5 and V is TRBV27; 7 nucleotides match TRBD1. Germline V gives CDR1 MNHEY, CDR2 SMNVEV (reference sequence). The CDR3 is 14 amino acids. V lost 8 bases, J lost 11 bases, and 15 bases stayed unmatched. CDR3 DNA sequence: TGTGCCAGCCGAGGGACAGACCCCGGGGGGGCCCAGCATTTT. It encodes CASRGTDPGGAQHF.